These 12 T cell receptor beta chains were sequenced from one sample in a study of blood T cell repertoires in COVID-19. The method was immunoSEQ multiplex PCR; TCRdb's version includes in-frame clones alone and lacks a portion of them. The repertoire holds approximately 200,000 clones, with 75% to 90% as singletons. Input material: PBMCs or T cells enriched from blood (not recorded which). These TCRs come from a woman aged 25 to 45 who had been exposed to COVID-19.

The chain uses TRBV3-1 (or the pseudogene TRBV3-2) and TRBJ1-2; 8 nucleotides line up with TRBD1. The trim removed 3 bases at V and 7 bases at J, leaving 13 bases unmatched. CDR1 and CDR2 from the germline V gene are LGHDT and YNNKEL (reference sequence). This CDR3 has 16 amino acids. CDR3 residues: CASSQAVGQGATGYTF. Here the CDR3 DNA reads TGTGCCAGCAGCCAGGCGGTAGGCCAGGGGGCGACTGGCTACACCTTC.

The J gene is TRBJ2-7, the V gene TRBV9, with 12 bases that match TRBD1. Germline trimming cut 3 bases from V and 4 bases from J; bases unmatched to any gene: 8. The CDR3 has 16 residues. Germline V gene data show CDR1 as SGDLS and CDR2 as YYNGEE. The CDR3 protein is CASSEGGQGAVYEQYF. CDR3 DNA: TGTGCCAGCAGCGAAGGGGGACAGGGGGCTGTTTACGAGCAGTACTTC.

The chain is built from TRBV19 and TRBJ1-4, with D uncertain. V lost 6 bases to trimming and J lost 2 bases, with 10 bases between them. The CDR3 has 14 amino acids. Germline V gene lookup returns CDR1 LNHDA and CDR2 SQIVND (reference sequence). CDR3 sequence: CASSTRTTNEKLFF. CDR3 bases: TGTGCCAGTAGCACCCGGACTACTAATGAAAAACTGTTTTTT. The full variable domain, its missing parts supplied by reference TRBV19 and TRBJ1-4, is DGGITQSPKYLFRKEGQNVTLSCEQNLNHDAMYWYRQDPGQGLRLIYYSQIVNDFQKGDIAEGYSVSREKKESFPLTVTSAQKNPTAFYLCASSTRTTNEKLFFGSGTQLSVL.

This chain links TRBV6-5 with TRBJ1-4; the match to TRBD1 covers 8 bases. Germline CDR1 reads MNHEY; CDR2 reads SVGAGI. This CDR3 is built from 12 residues. With 7 bases clipped from V and 7 bases from J, the junction kept 2 bases outside the gene matches. The CDR3: CASKTGGEKLFF. The CDR3 bases are TGTGCCAGCAAAACAGGGGGTGAAAAACTGTTTTTT.

For the CDR3, the DNA is TGTGCCAGCAGCACAGGAGATACGCAGTATTTT. Amino acid sequence: CASSTGDTQYF. This chain joins TRBV7-9 and TRBJ2-3; tentative D call: TRBD1 (5 bases). This CDR3 region has 11 residues. The V end was cut by 5 bases, the J end by 5 bases, with 5 bases between. The germline gives CDR1 SEHNR, CDR2 FQNEAQ (reference sequence).

The chain is built from TRBV13 and TRBJ2-3; 11 nucleotides agree with TRBD2. Germline V gene data show CDR1 as PRHDT and CDR2 as FYEKMQ (reference sequence). This CDR3 has 17 residues. V gave up 1 base and J gave up 1 base; unmatched junction bases: 4. Written as DNA, the CDR3 is TGTGCCAGCAGCTTAGTTCGGGGACTAGCGGGCACAGATACGCAGTATTTT. It encodes CASSLVRGLAGTDTQYF.

The chain has TRBV6-5 and TRBJ1-6, with D perhaps matching TRBD1 (5 bases). Germline V gene data show CDR1 as MNHEY and CDR2 as SVGAGI. The germline V and J ends were trimmed by 2 bases and 8 bases, with 16 bases remaining between them. The CDR3 consists of 16 residues. Here the CDR3 DNA reads TGTGCCAGCAGTTACGGTTTGAGTCAGGGCCATTCACCCCTCCACTTT. Its translation is CASSYGLSQGHSPLHF.

V usage is TRBV5-5 and J usage is TRBJ2-2; D uncertain. The germline V gene encodes CDR1 SGHKS and CDR2 YYEKEE (reference sequence). CDR3 length: 15 amino acids. The ends were cut back, 0 bases at V and 3 bases at J, with 9 bases in the middle. This CDR3 is CASSLEAGHTGELFF. Written as DNA, the CDR3 is TGTGCCAGCAGCTTGGAGGCAGGCCACACCGGGGAGCTGTTTTTT.

The rearrangement links TRBV6-5 to TRBJ1-4; D might be TRBD1 (5 bases). This CDR3 region has 12 residues. In germline, CDR1 is MNHEY, CDR2 SVGAGI. V was pared by 10 bases and J by 4 bases, with 10 bases between. CDR3 protein: CATGHLNEKLFF. The CDR3 nucleotides are TGTGCCACAGGACACCTTAATGAAAAACTGTTTTTT.

This clone has only one observation. The chain is built from TRBV5-4 and TRBJ1-2; D gene unclear. Trimming stripped 0 bases from V and 8 bases from J, with 11 bases between. There are 13 residues in the CDR3. Germline V gene sequence: CDR1 SGHNT, CDR2 YYREEE (reference sequence). CDR3: CASSLVNSDGYTF. The DNA of the CDR3 is TGTGCCAGCAGCTTGGTAAACAGTGACGGCTACACCTTC.

The genes are TRBV5-1 and TRBJ1-6; D is ambiguous. This CDR3 has 14 amino acids. Trimming took off 4 bases at V and 11 bases at J, with 16 bases between the two ends. The germline V gene encodes CDR1 SGHRS and CDR2 YFSETQ. The CDR3 DNA reads TGCGCCAGCAGCCTGAGCGCCGGCACGCCACCCCTCCACTTT. It is translated as CASSLSAGTPPLHF. Full variable domain (outside the CDR3, taken from reference TRBV5-1 and TRBJ1-6): KAGVTQTPRYLIKTRGQQVTLSCSPISGHRSVSWYQQTPGQGLQFLFEYFSETQRNKGNFPGRFSGRQFSNSRSEMNVSTLELGDSALYLCASSLSAGTPPLHFGNGTRLTVT.

The chain couples TRBV6-5 to TRBJ1-4, with D maybe TRBD1 (5 bases). This CDR3 has 15 residues. The V and J ends lost 6 bases and 7 bases respectively, with 18 bases between them. Germline V gives CDR1 MNHEY, CDR2 SVGAGI. The CDR3 protein is CASSWRRGTSEKLFF. In nucleotides, the CDR3 is TGTGCCAGCAGCTGGCGGAGGGGAACGAGTGAAAAACTGTTTTTT.